The sequence of this T cell receptor beta chain was determined in a study of shared clonotypes between healthy human individuals. Overall study context: Serving as donors were two women and three men, whose ages spanned 18 to 49. Study-wide points: On the whole, naive subsets had larger estimated richness than memory subsets had. Clonotype sharing among donors likely depends on sequencing depth. When compared with the clonotypes that were shared by all four sorted-subset donors, the non-shared clonotypes turned out to have lower generation probabilities.

Only CD45RO-negative cells positively selected for CCR7 counted as naive CD8 cells, so terminally differentiated effector memory CD45RA+ cells were excluded. Note on this clone: The antigen is not known. Other DNA sequences from this sample encode an identical CDR3 as well.

Germline V gene sequence: CDR1 GTSNPN, CDR2 SVGIG (reference sequence). The CDR3 is made up of 13 amino acids. V dropped 0 bases and J dropped 2 bases, with 8 bases sitting between them. Data came from immunoSEQ multiplex PCR; TCRdb stores just in-frame clones and leaves some out. This sample carries roughly 600,000 clones, about 98% of them seen once, and the ten largest clones take 0.3%. Source material: naive CD8+ T cells sorted from blood. The TCR sequence derives from a man aged 25-45 years in good health. V is TRBV30 and J is TRBJ2-7; D is possibly TRBD2 (5 bases). This chain's CDR3 is CAWSVLGTYEQYF. The CDR3 nucleotides read TGTGCCTGGAGTGTACTAGGCACCTACGAGCAGTACTTC.